A selection of T cell receptor beta chains follows, all from one sample in a study of T-cell reconstitution after alpha-beta-depleted transplantation in children. In TCRdb, the PCR reads were re-called with MiXCR into one record per CDR3 protein. The repertoire holds about a million distinct CDR3 sequences, with roughly 31% as singletons. The sequenced sample was PBMCs, mostly from graft donor cells, obtained 360 days after TCRalphabeta/CD19-depleted stem cell transplant. Receptors originate from a boy younger than two who had a stem cell transplant for SCID, so the T cells may come from the graft donor. CDR3s include the opening cysteine and the closing phenylalanine or tryptophan. The D gene is left open where the match is weak. Clone size, where shown, is once, few, many, or a class for clones that have expanded.

abundance: -; j_gene: TRBJ2-7; v_gene: TRBV28; d_gene: TRBD1; CDR3nt: TGTGCCAGCAGTTCGGGGACAGGGAAGCAGTACTTC; CDR3aa: CASSSGTGKQYF
abundance: -; j_gene: TRBJ2-1; v_gene: TRBV7-2; d_gene: TRBD2; CDR3nt: TGTGCCAGCAGCTTAGTATGGCGGGGGGCCAACTACAATGAGCAGTTCTTC; CDR3aa: CASSLVWRGANYNEQFF
abundance: few; j_gene: TRBJ2-7; v_gene: TRBV2; d_gene: TRBD1; CDR3nt: TGTGCCAGCAGTCCGGTACTAATCTTCGGGACAGCCTCCTATGAGCAGTACTTC; CDR3aa: CASSPVLIFGTASYEQYF
abundance: -; j_gene: TRBJ2-7; v_gene: TRBV15; d_gene: -; CDR3nt: TGTGCCACCAGCAGAGGAGGGGCCGGTCCCGAGCAGTACTTC; CDR3aa: CATSRGGAGPEQYF
abundance: few; j_gene: TRBJ2-1; v_gene: TRBV11-1; d_gene: TRBD2; CDR3nt: TGTGCCAGCAGCTTTAGCCCTCTCGGGGGGGCTTCCTACAATGAGCAGTTCTTC; CDR3aa: CASSFSPLGGASYNEQFF
abundance: -; j_gene: TRBJ1-1; v_gene: TRBV14; d_gene: -; CDR3nt: TGTGCCAGCAGCACCCAACACGGCGGGGGGACTGAAGCTTTCTTT; CDR3aa: CASSTQHGGGTEAFF
abundance: -; j_gene: TRBJ2-3; v_gene: TRBV28; d_gene: TRBD2; CDR3nt: TGTGCCAGCAAAGAAGGGGGACTAGCGGCAGATACGCAGTATTTT; CDR3aa: CASKEGGLAADTQYF
abundance: few; j_gene: TRBJ2-3; v_gene: TRBV2; d_gene: -; CDR3nt: TGTGCCAGCGGGGCAACGCAGTATTTT; CDR3aa: CASGATQYF
abundance: -; j_gene: TRBJ2-5; v_gene: TRBV20-1; d_gene: -; CDR3nt: TGCAGTGCTACGACAAGAAAAGAGACCCAGTACTTC; CDR3aa: CSATTRKETQYF
abundance: -; j_gene: TRBJ2-2; v_gene: TRBV20-1; d_gene: -; CDR3nt: TGCAGTGCCATAATCGGAGCCCCGAACACCGGGGAGCTGTTTTTT; CDR3aa: CSAIIGAPNTGELFF
abundance: few; j_gene: TRBJ2-1; v_gene: TRBV4-3; d_gene: TRBD2; CDR3nt: TGCGCCAGCAGCCACGAGATGGGACTAGCGGGGGGAAATGAGCAGTTCTTC; CDR3aa: CASSHEMGLAGGNEQFF
abundance: few; j_gene: TRBJ2-5; v_gene: TRBV5-1; d_gene: -; CDR3nt: TGCGCCAGCAGCTTGGCCCCGACAATTCAAGAGACCCAGTACTTC; CDR3aa: CASSLAPTIQETQYF
abundance: few; j_gene: TRBJ2-5; v_gene: TRBV5-1; d_gene: TRBD1; CDR3nt: TGCGCCAGCAGCTCGCGGACAGGGAGAGTGCCCCAAGAGACCCAGTACTTC; CDR3aa: CASSSRTGRVPQETQYF
abundance: -; j_gene: TRBJ1-2; v_gene: TRBV3-1; d_gene: -; CDR3nt: TGTGCCAGCAGCCATAGCTCCTCCCGGGGGCGCCTTGACTATGGCTACACCTTC; CDR3aa: CASSHSSSRGRLDYGYTF